A single sample gave rise to the 10 T cell receptor beta chains below, sequenced in a study of control samples from healthy donors and cancer patients. The assay was immunoSEQ multiplex PCR, and TCRdb's table has in-frame clones only and misses some. The sample yields 150,000 to 190,000 clones, about 94% seen once. The sequenced sample was blood. Receptors were obtained from a man aged 45-65 years in good health.

The chain combines TRBV28 with TRBJ2-1; possible D gene TRBD2, 6 bases. CDR1 MDHEN and CDR2 SYDVKM come from the germline V gene. V was trimmed by 7 bases and J by 0 bases, leaving 13 bases between them. The CDR3 has 15 amino acids. The CDR3 region is CASTIADISYNEQFF. CDR3 DNA: TGTGCCAGCACAATAGCGGATATCTCCTACAATGAGCAGTTCTTC.

The V gene is TRBV10-3, the J gene TRBJ2-1, with 13 bases fitting TRBD2. The CDR3 has 15 residues. The trim removed 10 bases at V and 5 bases at J, leaving 8 bases unmatched. Germline V gene lookup returns CDR1 ENHRY and CDR2 SYGVKD. CDR3 in DNA: TGTGCCACCGCCCTCGGGACTAGCGGGAACAATGAGCAGTTCTTC. The encoded protein is CATALGTSGNNEQFF.

This clone has only one observation. CDR3 coding DNA: TGTGCCAGCAGCTTAGCCGAAACTAGCATCGATGAGCAGTTCTTC. Residues: CASSLAETSIDEQFF. This rearrangement joins TRBV7-9 to TRBJ2-1; perhaps TRBD2 as D (6 bases). Germline V gene sequence: CDR1 SEHNR, CDR2 FQNEAQ (reference sequence). The V end lost 0 bases, the J end lost 8 bases, and 14 bases lay between the germline ends. This CDR3 is 15 amino acids long.

In this sample, this clone turned up once. The genes are TRBV5-1 and TRBJ2-2; 8 positions agree with TRBD1. The CDR3 length is 18 residues. The V segment lost 1 base and the J segment 1 base; nucleotides outside the gene matches: 9. Germline V gives CDR1 SGHRS, CDR2 YFSETQ. Here the CDR3 DNA reads TGCGCCAGCAGCTTGTTTTGGTCGGGGACAGGGAACACCGGGGAGCTGTTTTTT. Amino acids: CASSLFWSGTGNTGELFF. Supplemented by reference TRBV5-1 and TRBJ2-2, the full variable domain reads KAGVTQTPRYLIKTRGQQVTLSCSPISGHRSVSWYQQTPGQGLQFLFEYFSETQRNKGNFPGRFSGRQFSNSRSEMNVSTLELGDSALYLCASSLFWSGTGNTGELFFGEGSRLTVL.

This clone was counted only a few times. V gene TRBV9 combines with J gene TRBJ2-7; 9 bases fit TRBD1. J lost 3 bases, V lost 2 bases, and 9 bases had no gene match. The CDR3 runs 16 residues. Germline V gene sequence: CDR1 SGDLS, CDR2 YYNGEE. The CDR3 DNA reads as TGTGCCAGCAGCGTGGCCGGGACAGGGAGTTTCTACGAGCAGTACTTC. Translation: CASSVAGTGSFYEQYF.

The genes are TRBV6-5 and TRBJ2-7; TRBD1 aligns across 8 bases. CDR1 is MNHEY, CDR2 SVGAGI, per germline. V was clipped by 8 bases and J by 8 bases; unmatched bases: 8. CDR3 length equals 12 residues. CDR3 in DNA: TGTGCCAGCGGGGAACAGGGGGAGAAGCAGTACTTC. Translating it yields CASGEQGEKQYF.

This chain connects TRBV23-1 to TRBJ2-3; D not certain. TRBV23-1 counts as an open reading frame of uncertain function. The CDR3 extends over 15 amino acids. V lost 4 bases and J 1 base, leaving 12 bases between the germline ends. The CDR3 reads CASSPSETRTDTQYF. The CDR3 DNA reads as TGCGCCAGCAGTCCCTCAGAAACACGCACAGATACGCAGTATTTT.

The rearrangement uses TRBV2 and TRBJ2-7, with D unresolved. The length of the CDR3 is 11 residues. The germline gives CDR1 SNHLY, CDR2 FYNNEI. Deletions cut 1 base from V and 4 bases from J, with 2 bases between. CDR3 in DNA: TGTGCCAGCAGTGAAGTATACGAGCAGTACTTC. It translates to CASSEVYEQYF.

The chain employs TRBV10-3 and TRBJ2-2; TRBD1 matches 8 bases. J gave up 6 bases and V 10 bases, and 13 bases lay outside the gene matches. The CDR3 spans 15 residues. Germline V gene data show CDR1 as ENHRY and CDR2 as SYGVKD. The CDR3: CATNQGARSAGELFF. The DNA of the CDR3 is TGTGCCACAAACCAGGGGGCGCGTTCCGCCGGGGAGCTGTTTTTT.

The J gene is TRBJ1-5, the V gene TRBV5-6, with no clear D. Trimming took 2 bases from V and 2 from J, leaving 5 bases between them. There are 13 residues in the CDR3. The V gene's germline CDR1 is SGHDT and CDR2 YYEEEE. The DNA for the CDR3 is TGTGCCAGCAGCTTTTGGGGCAATCAGCCCCAGCATTTT. It codes for CASSFWGNQPQHF.